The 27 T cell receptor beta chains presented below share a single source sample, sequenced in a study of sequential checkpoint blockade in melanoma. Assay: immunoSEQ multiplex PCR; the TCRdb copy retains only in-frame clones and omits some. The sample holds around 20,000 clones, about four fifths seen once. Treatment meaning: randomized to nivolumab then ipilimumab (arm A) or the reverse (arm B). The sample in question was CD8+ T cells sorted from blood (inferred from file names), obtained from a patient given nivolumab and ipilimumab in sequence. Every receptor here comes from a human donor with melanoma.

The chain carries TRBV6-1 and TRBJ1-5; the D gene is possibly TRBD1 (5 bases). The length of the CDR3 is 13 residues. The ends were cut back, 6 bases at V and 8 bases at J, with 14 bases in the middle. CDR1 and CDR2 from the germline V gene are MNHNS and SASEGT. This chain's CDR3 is CASRPNGGKPQHF. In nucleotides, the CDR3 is TGTGCCAGCAGACCCAACGGGGGAAAGCCCCAGCATTTT.

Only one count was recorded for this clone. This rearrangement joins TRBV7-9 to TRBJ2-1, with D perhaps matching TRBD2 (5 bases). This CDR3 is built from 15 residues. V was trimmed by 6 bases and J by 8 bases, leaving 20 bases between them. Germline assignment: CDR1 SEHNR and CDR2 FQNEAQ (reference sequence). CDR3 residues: CASSYWGQDGDEQFF. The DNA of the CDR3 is TGTGCCAGCAGTTACTGGGGTCAGGACGGGGATGAGCAGTTCTTC.

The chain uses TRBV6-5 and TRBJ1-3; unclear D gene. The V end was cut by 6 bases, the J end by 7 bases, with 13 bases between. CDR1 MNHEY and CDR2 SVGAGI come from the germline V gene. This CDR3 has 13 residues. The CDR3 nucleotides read TGTGCCAGCAGCCCGGACGGGGTTAACACCATATATTTT. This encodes CASSPDGVNTIYF.

This CDR3 is CASSFGGGYNEQFF. CDR3 nucleotide sequence: TGTGCCAGCAGCTTCGGCGGGGGCTACAATGAGCAGTTCTTC. V and J are TRBV7-2 and TRBJ2-1, with 7 bases lining up with TRBD2. The CDR3 sequence is 14 residues long. Germline V gene data show CDR1 as SGHTA and CDR2 as FQGNSA. J gave up 3 bases and V 3 bases, and 2 bases lay outside the gene matches.

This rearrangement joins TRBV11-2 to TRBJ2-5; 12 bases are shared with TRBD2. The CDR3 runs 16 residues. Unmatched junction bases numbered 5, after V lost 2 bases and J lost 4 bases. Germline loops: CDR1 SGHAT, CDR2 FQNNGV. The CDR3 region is CASSLLAGGPPETQYF. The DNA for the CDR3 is TGTGCCAGCAGCTTACTAGCGGGAGGGCCCCCAGAGACCCAGTACTTC.

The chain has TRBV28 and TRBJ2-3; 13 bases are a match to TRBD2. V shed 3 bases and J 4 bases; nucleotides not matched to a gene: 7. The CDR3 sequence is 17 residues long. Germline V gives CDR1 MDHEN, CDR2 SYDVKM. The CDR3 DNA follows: TGTGCCAGCAGTTTTCGGACTAGCGGGAGATATTCAGATACGCAGTATTTT. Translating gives CASSFRTSGRYSDTQYF.

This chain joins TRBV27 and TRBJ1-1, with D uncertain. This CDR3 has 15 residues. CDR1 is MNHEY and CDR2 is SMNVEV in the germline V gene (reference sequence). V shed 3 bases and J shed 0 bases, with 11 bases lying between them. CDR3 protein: CASSFSNRMNTEAFF. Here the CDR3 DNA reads TGTGCCAGCAGTTTTTCTAACAGAATGAACACTGAAGCTTTCTTT.

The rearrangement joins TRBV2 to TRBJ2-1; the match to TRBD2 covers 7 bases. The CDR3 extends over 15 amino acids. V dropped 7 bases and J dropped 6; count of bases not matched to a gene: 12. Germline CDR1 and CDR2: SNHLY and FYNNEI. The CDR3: CASTRGVERGNEQFF. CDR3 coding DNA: TGTGCCAGCACTAGAGGGGTGGAGCGGGGCAATGAGCAGTTCTTC.

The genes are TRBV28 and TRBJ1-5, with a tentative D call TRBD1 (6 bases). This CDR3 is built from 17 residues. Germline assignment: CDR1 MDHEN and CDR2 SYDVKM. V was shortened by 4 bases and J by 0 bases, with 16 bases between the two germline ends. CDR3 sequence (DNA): TGTGCCAGCAGTTCCCCTTCCGGGACAACTAGCAATCAGCCCCAGCATTTT. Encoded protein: CASSSPSGTTSNQPQHF.

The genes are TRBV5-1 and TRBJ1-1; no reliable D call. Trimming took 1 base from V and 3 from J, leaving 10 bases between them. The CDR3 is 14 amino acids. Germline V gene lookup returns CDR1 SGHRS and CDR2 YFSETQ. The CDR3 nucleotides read TGCGCCAGCAGCTTGCTTCCAGCGGACACTGAAGCTTTCTTT. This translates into CASSLLPADTEAFF.

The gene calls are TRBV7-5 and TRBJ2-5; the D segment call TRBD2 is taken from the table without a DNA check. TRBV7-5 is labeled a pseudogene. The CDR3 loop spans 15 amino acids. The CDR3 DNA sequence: TGTGCCAGAATTACTAGCGGGAGGGAGGGAGAGACCCAGTACTTC. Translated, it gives CARITSGREGETQYF.

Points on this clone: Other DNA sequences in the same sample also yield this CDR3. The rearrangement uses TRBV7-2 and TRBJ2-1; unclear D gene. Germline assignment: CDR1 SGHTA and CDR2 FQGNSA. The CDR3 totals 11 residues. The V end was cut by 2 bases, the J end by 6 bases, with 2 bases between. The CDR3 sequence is CASSLLNEQFF. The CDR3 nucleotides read TGTGCCAGCAGCTTACTCAATGAGCAGTTCTTC.

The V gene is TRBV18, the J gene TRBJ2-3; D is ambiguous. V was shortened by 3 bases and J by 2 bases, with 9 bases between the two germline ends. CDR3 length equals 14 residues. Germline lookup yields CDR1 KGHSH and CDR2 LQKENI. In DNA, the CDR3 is TGTGCCAGCTCACCTGAGCAGGTCACAGATACGCAGTATTTT. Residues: CASSPEQVTDTQYF.

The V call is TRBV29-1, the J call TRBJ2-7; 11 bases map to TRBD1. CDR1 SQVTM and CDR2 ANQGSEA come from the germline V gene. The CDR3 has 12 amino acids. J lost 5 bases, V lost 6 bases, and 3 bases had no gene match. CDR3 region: CSVRTGGHEQYF. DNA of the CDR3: TGCAGCGTGAGGACAGGGGGCCACGAGCAGTACTTC.

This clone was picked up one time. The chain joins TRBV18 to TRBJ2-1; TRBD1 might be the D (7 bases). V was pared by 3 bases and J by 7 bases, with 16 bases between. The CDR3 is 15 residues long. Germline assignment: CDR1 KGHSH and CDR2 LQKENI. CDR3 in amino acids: CASSPRDRRSNEQFF. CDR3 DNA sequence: TGTGCCAGCTCACCGCGGGACAGAAGATCTAATGAGCAGTTCTTC.

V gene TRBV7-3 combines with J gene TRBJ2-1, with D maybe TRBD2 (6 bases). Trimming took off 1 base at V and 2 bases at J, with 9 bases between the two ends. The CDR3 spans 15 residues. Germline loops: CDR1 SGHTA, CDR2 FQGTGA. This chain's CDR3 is CASSLRASAYNEQFF. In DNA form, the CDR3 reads TGTGCCAGCAGCTTAAGGGCTAGCGCCTACAATGAGCAGTTCTTC.

CDR3 region: CASSRGTSDTQYF. The CDR3 coding sequence is TGTGCCAGCAGCAGGGGGACCTCGGATACGCAGTATTTT. This rearrangement joins TRBV7-9 to TRBJ2-3; TRBD1 might be the D (6 bases). Trimming left V 5 bases short and J 6 bases short, with 12 bases between. Germline V CDR1 and CDR2: SEHNR, FQNEAQ (reference sequence). This CDR3 has 13 residues.

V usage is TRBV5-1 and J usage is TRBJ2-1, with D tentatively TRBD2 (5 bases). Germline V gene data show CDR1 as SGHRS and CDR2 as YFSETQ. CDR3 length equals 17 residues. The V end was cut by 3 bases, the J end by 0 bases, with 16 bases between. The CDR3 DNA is TGCGCCAGCAGCTCCCTAGCTTTTCGCGGCTCCTACAATGAGCAGTTCTTC. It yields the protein CASSSLAFRGSYNEQFF. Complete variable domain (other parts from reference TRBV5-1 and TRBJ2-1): KAGVTQTPRYLIKTRGQQVTLSCSPISGHRSVSWYQQTPGQGLQFLFEYFSETQRNKGNFPGRFSGRQFSNSRSEMNVSTLELGDSALYLCASSSLAFRGSYNEQFFGPGTRLTVL.

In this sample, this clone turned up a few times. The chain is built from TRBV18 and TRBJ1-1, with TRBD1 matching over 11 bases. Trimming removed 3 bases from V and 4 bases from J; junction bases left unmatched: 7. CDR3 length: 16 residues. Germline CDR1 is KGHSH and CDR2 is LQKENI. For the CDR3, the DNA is TGTGCCAGCTCACCCGGGACAGGGGGAAGGAGCACTGAAGCTTTCTTT. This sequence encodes CASSPGTGGRSTEAFF.

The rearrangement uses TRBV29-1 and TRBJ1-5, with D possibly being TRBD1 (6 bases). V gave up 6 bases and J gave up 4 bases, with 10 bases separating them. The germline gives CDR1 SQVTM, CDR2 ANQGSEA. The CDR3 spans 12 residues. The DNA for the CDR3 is TGCAGCGTCGCCCAGGGGAATCAGCCCCAGCATTTT. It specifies CSVAQGNQPQHF. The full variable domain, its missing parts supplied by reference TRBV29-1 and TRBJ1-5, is SAVISQKPSRDICQRGTSLTIQCQVDSQVTMMFWYRQQPGQSLTLIATANQGSEATYESGFVIDKFPISRPNLTFSTLTVSNMSPEDSSIYLCSVAQGNQPQHFGDGTRLSIL.

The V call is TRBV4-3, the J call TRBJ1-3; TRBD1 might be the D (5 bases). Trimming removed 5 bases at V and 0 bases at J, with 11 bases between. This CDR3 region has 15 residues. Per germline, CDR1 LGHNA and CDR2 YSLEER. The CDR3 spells CASSSDRFSGNTIYF. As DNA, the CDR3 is TGCGCCAGCAGCTCCGACAGATTCTCTGGAAACACCATATATTTT.

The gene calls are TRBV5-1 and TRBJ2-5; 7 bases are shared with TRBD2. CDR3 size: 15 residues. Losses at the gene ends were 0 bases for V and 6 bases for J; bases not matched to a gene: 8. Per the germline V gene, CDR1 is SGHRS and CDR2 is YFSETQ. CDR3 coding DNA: TGCGCCAGCAGCTTGGCTAGCGGAGAAGGGAAGACCCAGTACTTC. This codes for CASSLASGEGKTQYF. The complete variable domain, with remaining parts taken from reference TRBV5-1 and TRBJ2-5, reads KAGVTQTPRYLIKTRGQQVTLSCSPISGHRSVSWYQQTPGQGLQFLFEYFSETQRNKGNFPGRFSGRQFSNSRSEMNVSTLELGDSALYLCASSLASGEGKTQYFGPGTRLLVL.

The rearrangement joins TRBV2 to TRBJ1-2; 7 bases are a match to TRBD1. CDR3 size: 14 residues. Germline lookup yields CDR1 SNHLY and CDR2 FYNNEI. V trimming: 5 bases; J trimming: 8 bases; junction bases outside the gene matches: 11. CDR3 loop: CASSLTGTLEGYTF. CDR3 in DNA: TGTGCCAGCAGTCTGACAGGGACCTTGGAAGGCTACACCTTC.

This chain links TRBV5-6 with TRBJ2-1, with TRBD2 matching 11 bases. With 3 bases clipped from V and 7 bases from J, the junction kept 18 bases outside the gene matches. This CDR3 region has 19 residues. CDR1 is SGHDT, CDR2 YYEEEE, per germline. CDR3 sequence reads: CASSSLKSISGGALNEQFF. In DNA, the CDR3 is TGTGCCAGCAGCTCCCTCAAGTCGATTAGCGGGGGGGCCTTGAATGAGCAGTTCTTC.

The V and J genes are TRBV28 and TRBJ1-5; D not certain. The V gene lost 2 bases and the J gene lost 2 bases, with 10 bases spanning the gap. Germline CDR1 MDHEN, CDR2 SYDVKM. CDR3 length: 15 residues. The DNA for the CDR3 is TGTGCCAGCAGTTTAGTGTCGAGGGGCAATCAGCCCCAGCATTTT. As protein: CASSLVSRGNQPQHF. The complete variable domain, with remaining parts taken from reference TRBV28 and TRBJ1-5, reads DVKVTQSSRYLVKRTGEKVFLECVQDMDHENMFWYRQDPGLGLRLIYFSYDVKMKEKGDIPEGYSVSREKKERFSLILESASTNQTSMYLCASSLVSRGNQPQHFGDGTRLSIL.

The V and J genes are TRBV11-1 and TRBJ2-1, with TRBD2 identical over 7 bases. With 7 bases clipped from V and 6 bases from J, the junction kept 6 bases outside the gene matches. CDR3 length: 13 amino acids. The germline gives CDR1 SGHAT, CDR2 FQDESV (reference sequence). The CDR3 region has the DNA TGTGCCAGCACCTGGGGGACTACCAATGAGCAGTTCTTC. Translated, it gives CASTWGTTNEQFF. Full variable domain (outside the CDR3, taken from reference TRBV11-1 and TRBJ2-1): EAEVAQSPRYKITEKSQAVAFWCDPISGHATLYWYRQILGQGPELLVQFQDESVVDDSQLPKDRFSAERLKGVDSTLKIQPAELGDSAMYLCASTWGTTNEQFFGPGTRLTVL.

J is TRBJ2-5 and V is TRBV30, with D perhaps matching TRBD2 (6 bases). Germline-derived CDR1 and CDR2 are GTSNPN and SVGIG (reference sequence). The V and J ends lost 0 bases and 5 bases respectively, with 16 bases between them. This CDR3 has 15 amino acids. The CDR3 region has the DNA TGTGCCTGGAGTGTACTCGGGCCGGGGAGGGAGACCCAGTACTTC. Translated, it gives CAWSVLGPGRETQYF.